This TCR beta chain was recorded in a study of T cells in Graves' hyperthyroidism and ophthalmopathy (dated by TCRdb to between 2018 and 2021). About the investigation overall: Peripheral blood was collected at initial diagnosis, before any treatment. TCR V-J signatures able to tell the groups apart were searched for in a discovery cohort of 90 to 100 patients, of whom roughly 42 had Graves' ophthalmopathy and 57 had stable Graves' hyperthyroidism. Prospective prediction of ophthalmopathy was tested in an independent validation cohort consisting of 18 to 20 hyperthyroidism patients and more than 15 patients who later progressed to ophthalmopathy. The 95 to 100 discovery patients were randomly split 7:3 into training and test sets. The study also compared thyroid tissue and blood T-cell repertoires from more than 5 Graves' hyperthyroidism patients. Once sampling was done, hyperthyroidism patients were given methimazole at a starting dose of 30 mg daily, whereas ophthalmopathy patients were given high-dose intravenous methylprednisolone. TCR Vbeta CDR3 sequencing of roughly 140 peripheral blood samples (over 40 ophthalmopathy, 75 hyperthyroidism and 17 progressor patients) is reported in the paper.

From a lookup of the germline V gene, CDR1 and CDR2 are MNHNS and SASEGT. The germline V end is reduced by 4 bases and the J end by 8 bases; junction bases left unmatched: 5. From the cysteine through the phenylalanine, the CDR3 covers 14 amino acids. Here the CDR3 DNA is all that survives: 42 bases in frame from base 1. This clonotype has ten or more counts. No antigen is known for it. No base quality information exists; no much larger clone differs at one position. Moderately to severely active disease, a Clinical Activity Score of at least 3, a NOSPECS grade of at least 4, and a duration under 3 months were present in ophthalmopathy patients. Any patient with an uncontrolled infection, another autoimmune disease, pregnancy or lactation was excluded. Diagnoses were based on clinical symptoms, serum thyroxine and TRAb, thyroid ultrasound and orbital computed tomography. Ficoll-Paque density gradient centrifugation was used to isolate PBMCs from about 10 ml of fresh peripheral blood. Total RNA was extracted using Trizol reagent, and RNA quality was assessed on an Agilent 2100 Bioanalyzer.

Amplification of TCR beta CDR3 regions was carried out from RNA transcripts. For the first round of RT-PCR on the TCR CDR3, the HTBI primer set was used together with the Qiagen OneStep RT-PCR kit. Libraries were constructed in a second round of multiplex PCR, after which size selection and purification were performed. Paired-end sequencing of the libraries was performed with 100 bp reads on an Illumina HiSeq2000. Turning to the authors' computational methods: SOAPnuke was used to process the raw data, removing reads that contained adapters or uncalled bases, had a mean Phred below 15, or lacked an exact match to the constant primer or identifier. High-quality paired reads were merged with COPE v1.2.5, and unique nucleotide sequences were defined as clonotypes. Clonotypes were aligned to IMGT TRBV, TRBD and TRBJ reference segments using MiTCR v1.1. Analysis was restricted to V-J combinations with a frequency above 0.0001, which covered about 99% of repertoires. The TCS score was defined as F50 (clonal expansion) divided by E x V (chaos), with BLOSUM62-based TCRdist calculated between CDR3 peptides within each V-J. Welch's t-statistics and random forest reduced fewer than 550 V-J features to 10 to 15, which were used in a naive Bayes classifier (R e1071). TCRdb cleaned the public reads at Q25 with fastp, built clones with MiXCR and kept in-frame beta chains. Entries are consolidated by CDR3 protein sequence, retaining the most common genes and DNA. What appears here as the V and J calls and clone size reflects TCRdb's work, not the paper's. Recorded for this sample are approximately 400,000 distinct CDR3 sequences; roughly 15% of them occurred a single time. The ten largest make up around a fifth of the sample.

Study-level results and caveats: Most expanded thyroid clonotypes (frequency above 0.001) were also found in blood, which suggests that blood repertoires may mirror thyroid immune responses. Ophthalmopathy was separated from stable hyperthyroidism by a 13 V-J signature model, with around 88% sensitivity and about 81% specificity obtained in cross-validation and 80%/75% obtained in testing. During validation, the model predicted progression to ophthalmopathy a median of roughly six months ahead of onset, with more than 55% sensitivity and about 72% specificity. Sample size was not statistically predetermined, and investigators were not blinded to group allocation.

This receptor was identified in a woman aged 25 to 45 with Graves' ophthalmopathy. The sequenced sample was blood. The chain is made from TRBV6-1 and TRBJ2-1; 10 central bases correspond to TRBD1. The nucleotide sequence reads TGTGCCAGCAGTGTCGGGACAGGGGCCCATGAGCAGTTCTTC. Translated, it gives CASSVGTGAHEQFF.